Listed here are 29 T cell receptor beta chains from one sample, sequenced in a study of T cells in Graves' hyperthyroidism and ophthalmopathy. It was RNA transcripts that yielded the amplified TCR beta CDR3 regions. The HTBI primer set was used in a first-round RT-PCR of the TCR CDR3. Each CDR3 protein is one row after TCRdb ran MiXCR on the multiplex PCR reads. The table has 300,000 to 450,000 distinct CDR3 sequences, 25% seen once. Sequencing was done on a sample of blood. Receptors were obtained from a man between 45 and 60 years old with Graves' hyperthyroidism.

The chain combines TRBV24-1 with TRBJ2-2, with 10 bases lining up with TRBD1. Germline-derived CDR1 and CDR2 are KGHDR and SFDVKD. The V and J ends lost 4 bases and 3 bases, in that order; junction bases with no gene match: 4. The CDR3 has 16 amino acids. This CDR3 is CATSDQTGGYTGELFF. CDR3 bases: TGTGCCACCAGTGACCAGACAGGGGGCTACACCGGGGAGCTGTTTTTT.

This clonotype occurred a few times. The chain has TRBV7-9 and TRBJ2-7; D unresolved. V lost 2 bases and J 2 bases, leaving 16 bases between the germline ends. Germline CDR1 SEHNR, CDR2 FQNEAQ (reference sequence). The CDR3 has 16 residues. In DNA, the CDR3 is TGTGCCAGCAGCTTATGGGTCAGATCTTCTACCTACGAGCAGTACTTC. Residues: CASSLWVRSSTYEQYF.

This clonotype was seen ten or more times. J is TRBJ2-3 and V is TRBV7-6, with 16 nucleotides matching TRBD2. The length of the CDR3 is 19 residues. The germline V gene has CDR1 SGHVS and CDR2 FNYEAQ. With 5 bases clipped from V and 5 bases from J, the junction kept 13 bases outside the gene matches. CDR3 sequence: CASSTGTSGRALVLDTQYF. As DNA, the CDR3 is TGTGCCAGCAGCACCGGGACTAGCGGGAGGGCCCTCGTTTTAGATACGCAGTATTTT.

This clonotype has at least ten counts. The rearrangement links TRBV2 to TRBJ2-3, with 13 bases that match TRBD2. The ends lost 4 bases at V and 2 bases at J; junction bases unmatched: 3. Germline CDR1 reads SNHLY; CDR2 reads FYNNEI. The CDR3 extends over 16 amino acids. CDR3 sequence (DNA): TGTGCCAGCAGTGCACTAGCGGGAGGGGCCACAGATACGCAGTATTTT. Its translation is CASSALAGGATDTQYF.

There are a few counts of this clonotype. The V call is TRBV7-6, the J call TRBJ2-2; possible D gene TRBD1, 6 bases. The CDR3 is 13 residues long. Germline V gives CDR1 SGHVS, CDR2 FNYEAQ. V lost 2 bases and J 6 bases, leaving 7 bases between the germline ends. The CDR3 DNA is TGTGCCAGCAGCTTATCAGGGGCCGGGGAGCTGTTTTTT. Translated, it gives CASSLSGAGELFF.

This clonotype was found a few times. V gene TRBV6-2 or TRBV6-3 combines with J gene TRBJ2-7; D could derive from TRBD1 or TRBD2 (5 bases each). The V end was cut by 8 bases, the J end by 2 bases, with 13 bases between. The length of the CDR3 is 13 residues. Germline CDR1 reads MNHEY; CDR2 reads SVGEGT. CDR3 DNA sequence: TGTGCCAGCCTCCGGGACGGCGCCTACGAGCAGTACTTC. The encoded protein is CASLRDGAYEQYF.

In this sample, this clonotype turned up many times. This chain links TRBV20-1 with TRBJ2-7; D not certain. The CDR3 consists of 16 residues. V lost 5 bases and J 2 bases, leaving 22 bases between the germline ends. CDR1 and CDR2 (germline): DFQATT, SNEGSKA (reference sequence). Here the CDR3 reads CSADRRAEIGTYEQYF. CDR3 bases: TGCAGTGCTGATCGTCGGGCGGAGATAGGAACCTACGAGCAGTACTTC.

V and J are TRBV24-1 and TRBJ2-4; 7 positions match TRBD2. This CDR3 spans 16 amino acids. The V gene end was trimmed by 4 bases and the J gene end by 9 bases; junction bases not matched to a gene: 14. CDR1 is KGHDR, CDR2 SFDVKD, per germline. CDR3 DNA: TGTGCCACCAGTGACCCTGGGTCAGCGGGGCGCGGCATTCAGTACTTC. It codes for CATSDPGSAGRGIQYF.

This clonotype was observed a handful of times. The V gene is TRBV28, the J gene TRBJ1-2, with TRBD1 as a possible D gene (5 bases). The CDR3 has 13 residues. The ends were cut back, 11 bases at V and 2 bases at J, with 15 bases in the middle. Germline CDR1 MDHEN, CDR2 SYDVKM. The CDR3 spells CACSGHSNYGYTF. The CDR3 DNA follows: TGTGCCTGCTCAGGGCACTCCAACTATGGCTACACCTTC.

In this sample, this clonotype turned up many times. The rearrangement uses TRBV12-3 or TRBV12-4 and TRBJ2-7; D may correspond to TRBD1 or TRBD2 (5 bases each). Trimming removed 4 bases from V and 6 bases from J, with 13 bases in between. The CDR3 runs 13 residues. The CDR3 region is CASSYLGTGEQYF. For the CDR3, the DNA is TGTGCCAGCAGTTATCTAGGGACGGGCGAGCAGTACTTC.

This chain uses TRBV20-1 with TRBJ2-1; 9 bases fit TRBD2. The CDR3 runs to 13 residues. Germline trimming cut 4 bases from V and 9 bases from J; bases unmatched to any gene: 7. Looked up from germline, CDR1 is DFQATT and CDR2 is SNEGSKA (reference sequence). CDR3 residues: CSAIAGGEGEQFF. In DNA, the CDR3 is TGCAGTGCTATTGCGGGAGGGGAGGGTGAGCAGTTCTTC.

This clonotype turned up a few times. Here the CDR3 reads CASSESPQGEQFF. CDR3 coding DNA: TGTGCCAGCAGTGAGTCCCCCCAGGGTGAGCAGTTCTTC. V gene TRBV28 combines with J gene TRBJ2-1, with D maybe TRBD1 (5 bases). This CDR3 is 13 amino acids long. Trimming shortened V by 5 bases and J by 9 bases, and 14 bases separated the two germline ends. The germline CDR1 and CDR2 sequences are MDHEN and SYDVKM. Full variable domain (remainder filled in from reference TRBV28 and TRBJ2-1): DVKVTQSSRYLVKRTGEKVFLECVQDMDHENMFWYRQDPGLGLRLIYFSYDVKMKEKGDIPEGYSVSREKKERFSLILESASTNQTSMYLCASSESPQGEQFFGPGTRLTVL.

The sample holds many counts of this clonotype. The chain carries TRBV20-1 and TRBJ2-3; D gene ambiguous. This CDR3 has 15 amino acids. The germline gives CDR1 DFQATT, CDR2 SNEGSKA (reference sequence). The germline V and J ends were trimmed by 0 bases and 2 bases, with 12 bases remaining between them. CDR3 region: CSARDRSRITDTQYF. CDR3 bases: TGCAGTGCTAGAGATCGTAGTAGGATCACAGATACGCAGTATTTT.

The V call is TRBV4-1, the J call TRBJ2-2; 10 nucleotides line up with TRBD2. Unmatched junction bases numbered 3, after V lost 2 bases and J lost 6 bases. The CDR3 covers 15 residues. Germline CDR1 reads MGHRA; CDR2 reads YSYEKL. Here the CDR3 DNA reads TGCGCCAGCAGCCAAAGCGGGAGGGAGGCCGGGGAGCTGTTTTTT. The encoded protein is CASSQSGREAGELFF.

This clonotype was counted a few times. The gene calls are TRBV12-3 or TRBV12-4 and TRBJ2-7; 13 bases agree with TRBD2. V was clipped by 5 bases and J by 4 bases; unmatched bases: 5. The CDR3 runs to 15 residues. The CDR3 region has the DNA TGTGCCAGCAGTAGACTAGCGGGAGGAGGATACGAGCAGTACTTC. Translation: CASSRLAGGGYEQYF.

This clonotype was counted once. The chain joins TRBV10-3 to TRBJ2-1; 8 nucleotides agree with TRBD2. Germline V CDR1 and CDR2: ENHRY, SYGVKD. The J segment lost 3 bases and the V segment lost 6 bases, leaving 7 bases of the junction unmatched. The CDR3 consists of 15 residues. The CDR3 nucleotides read TGTGCCATCAGCCTGGGACTAGGAGGCTACAATGAGCAGTTCTTC. Translation gives CAISLGLGGYNEQFF.

This clonotype was recorded a few times. The chain couples TRBV12-3 or TRBV12-4 to TRBJ2-1; 9 nucleotides align to TRBD1. The CDR3 is 15 amino acids. V gave up 7 bases and J gave up 6 bases; unmatched junction bases: 10. The CDR3 sequence is CASTLQGAMPNEQFF. DNA of the CDR3: TGTGCCAGCACCTTACAGGGGGCTATGCCCAATGAGCAGTTCTTC.

This clonotype has a handful of counts. The rearrangement uses TRBV4-2 and TRBJ2-5; D not certain. Germline V gene lookup returns CDR1 LGHNA and CDR2 YNFKEQ. The CDR3 has 13 residues. V was cut by 4 bases and J by 3 bases, with 9 bases left in between. CDR3 coding DNA: TGTGCCAGCAGCCGAAACCGAGAAGAGACCCAGTACTTC. Its translation: CASSRNREETQYF.

J is TRBJ2-1 and V is TRBV20-1, with unresolved D. The V end lost 5 bases, the J end lost 1 base, and 27 bases lay between the germline ends. The CDR3 has 19 amino acids. Germline V lookup: CDR1 DFQATT, CDR2 SNEGSKA (reference sequence). Here the CDR3 DNA reads TGCAGTGCTCTAAGGCCCCTGTTGCCCGATGGGTATTCCTACAATGAGCAGTTCTTC. This codes for CSALRPLLPDGYSYNEQFF.

This rearrangement joins TRBV12-3 or TRBV12-4 to TRBJ1-2; 9 nucleotides align to TRBD1. CDR3 length: 15 residues. V was clipped by 5 bases and J by 5 bases; unmatched bases: 9. The CDR3 region is CASSKPGQGGYGYTF. The CDR3, as DNA: TGTGCCAGCAGTAAGCCGGGACAGGGAGGATATGGCTACACCTTC.

This clonotype was found many times. The CDR3 spells CAWSVSQSSYNSPLHF. The CDR3, as DNA: TGTGCCTGGAGTGTAAGCCAGAGCTCCTATAATTCACCCCTCCACTTT. V and J are TRBV30 and TRBJ1-6; D remains unclear. With 0 bases removed from V and 0 bases from J, the gap between germline ends came to 9 bases. The V gene's germline CDR1 is GTSNPN and CDR2 SVGIG (reference sequence). The CDR3 is made up of 16 amino acids.

This clonotype was seen only a few times. The V call is TRBV29-1, the J call TRBJ1-1, with TRBD1 matching 9 bases. CDR1 is SQVTM and CDR2 is ANQGSEA in the germline V gene. With V trimmed by 5 bases and J by 1 base, 8 bases remained unmatched. The CDR3 is 15 amino acids. The CDR3 loop reads CSVSNRGRRNTEAFF. CDR3 in DNA: TGCAGCGTTTCGAACAGGGGGCGACGGAACACTGAAGCTTTCTTT.

The chain combines TRBV5-1 with TRBJ2-7, with no clear D. Trimming shortened V by 4 bases and J by 0 bases, and 14 bases separated the two germline ends. This CDR3 has 15 amino acids. Germline CDR1 is SGHRS and CDR2 is YFSETQ. The CDR3 coding sequence is TGCGCCAGCAGCCTGAGTGGCCATGACTCCTACGAGCAGTACTTC. Amino acids: CASSLSGHDSYEQYF.

The chain combines TRBV18 with TRBJ2-7; D perhaps matches TRBD1 (6 bases). Per the germline V gene, CDR1 is KGHSH and CDR2 is LQKENI. The germline V and J ends were trimmed by 5 bases and 1 base, with 18 bases remaining between them. CDR3 size: 16 residues. The CDR3 bases are TGTGCCAGCTCAACTACACGGACAGCCCAATCCTACGAGCAGTACTTC. It codes for CASSTTRTAQSYEQYF.

The genes are TRBV11-2 and TRBJ2-5; 7 nucleotides match TRBD1. There are 16 residues in the CDR3. CDR1 SGHAT and CDR2 FQNNGV come from the germline V gene. The ends lost 5 bases at V and 7 bases at J; junction bases unmatched: 16. For the CDR3, the DNA is TGTGCCAGCAGCCTCGTTCTACAGGGGTCTTCTGTGACCCAGTACTTC. Translated, it gives CASSLVLQGSSVTQYF.

This clonotype has more than one count but fewer than ten. This rearrangement joins TRBV27 to TRBJ2-1; the match to TRBD2 covers 8 bases. There are 15 residues in the CDR3. Germline values: CDR1 MNHEY, CDR2 SMNVEV (reference sequence). The junction had 10 bases not matched to a gene; V was cut back by 5 bases and J by 7 bases. The CDR3 DNA is TGTGCCAGCAGTAGCGGGAGTATCCCCCTAAATGAGCAGTTCTTC. Protein product: CASSSGSIPLNEQFF.

The chain recombines TRBV3-1 with TRBJ1-1; D is uncertain. The CDR3 spans 12 residues. Between the trimmed V and J ends, which lost 4 bases and 6 bases, there was a span of 9 bases. Germline CDR1 reads LGHDT; CDR2 reads YNNKEL (reference sequence). CDR3 DNA: TGTGCCAGCAGCCTTTACACATCTGAAGCTTTCTTT. Translated, it gives CASSLYTSEAFF.

The V gene is TRBV7-2, the J gene TRBJ2-1; a possible D gene is TRBD2 (6 bases). The CDR3 covers 17 residues. Germline CDR1 is SGHTA and CDR2 is FQGNSA. Deletions cut 5 bases from V and 8 bases from J, with 25 bases between. The DNA of the CDR3 is TGTGCCAGCAGCCCCAGATTACAGGTTGCGGGACCCCATGAGCAGTTCTTC. Amino acid sequence: CASSPRLQVAGPHEQFF. The full variable domain, rest sourced from reference TRBV7-2 and TRBJ2-1, is GAGVSQSPSNKVTEKGKDVELRCDPISGHTALYWYRQSLGQGLEFLIYFQGNSAPDKSGLPSDRFSAERTGGSVSTLTIQRTQQEDSAVYLCASSPRLQVAGPHEQFFGPGTRLTVL.

This clonotype was seen at least ten times. CDR3 sequence (DNA): TGCGCCAGCAGCATAACAACTAGCGGGAGTGGCAATGAGCAGTTCTTC. Amino acids: CASSITTSGSGNEQFF. The rearrangement uses TRBV5-1 and TRBJ2-1; 11 nucleotides agree with TRBD2. The CDR3 is 16 amino acids. Germline V gives CDR1 SGHRS, CDR2 YFSETQ. The junction had 9 bases not matched to a gene; V was cut back by 4 bases and J by 6 bases.